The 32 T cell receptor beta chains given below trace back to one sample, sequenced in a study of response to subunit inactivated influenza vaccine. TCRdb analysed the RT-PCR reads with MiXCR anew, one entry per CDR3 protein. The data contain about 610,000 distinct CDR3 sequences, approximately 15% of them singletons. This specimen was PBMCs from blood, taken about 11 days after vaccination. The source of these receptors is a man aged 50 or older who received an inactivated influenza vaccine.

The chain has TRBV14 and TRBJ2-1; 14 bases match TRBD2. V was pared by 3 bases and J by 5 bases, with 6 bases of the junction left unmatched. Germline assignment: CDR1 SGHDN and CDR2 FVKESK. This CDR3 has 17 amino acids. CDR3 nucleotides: TGTGCCAGCAGCCATCCCTTGGGACTAGCGGGAGACAATGAGCAGTTCTTC. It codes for CASSHPLGLAGDNEQFF.

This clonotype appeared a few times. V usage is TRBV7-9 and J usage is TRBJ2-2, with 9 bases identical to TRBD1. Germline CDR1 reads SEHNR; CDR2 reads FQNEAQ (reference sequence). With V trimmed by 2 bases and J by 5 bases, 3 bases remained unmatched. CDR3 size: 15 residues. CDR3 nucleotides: TGTGCCAGCAGCTTATCCGGGACAGGGACCGGGGAGCTGTTTTTT. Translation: CASSLSGTGTGELFF.

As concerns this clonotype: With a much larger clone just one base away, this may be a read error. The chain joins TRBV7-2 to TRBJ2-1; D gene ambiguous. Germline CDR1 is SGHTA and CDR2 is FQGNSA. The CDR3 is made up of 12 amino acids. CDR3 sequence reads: CASTLDLNEQFF. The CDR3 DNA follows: TGTGCCAGCACCTTAGATCTCAATGAGCAGTTCTTC. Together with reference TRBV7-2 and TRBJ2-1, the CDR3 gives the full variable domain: GAGVSQSPSNKVTEKGKDVELRCDPISGHTALYWYRQSLGQGLEFLIYFQGNSAPDKSGLPSDRFSAERTGGSVSTLTIQRTQQEDSAVYLCASTLDLNEQFFGPGTRLTVL.

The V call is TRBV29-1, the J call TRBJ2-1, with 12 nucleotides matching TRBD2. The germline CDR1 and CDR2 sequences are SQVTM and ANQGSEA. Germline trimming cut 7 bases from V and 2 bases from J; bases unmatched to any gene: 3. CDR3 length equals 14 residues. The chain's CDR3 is CSARTSGTYNEQFF. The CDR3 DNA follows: TGCAGCGCCCGGACTAGCGGGACCTACAATGAGCAGTTCTTC.

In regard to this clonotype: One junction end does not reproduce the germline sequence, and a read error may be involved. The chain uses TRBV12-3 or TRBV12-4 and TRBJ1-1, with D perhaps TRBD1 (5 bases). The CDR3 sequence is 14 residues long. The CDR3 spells CASNLGTANTEAFF. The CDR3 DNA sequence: TGTGCCAGCAATTTAGGGACTGCCAACACTGAAGCTTTCTTT.

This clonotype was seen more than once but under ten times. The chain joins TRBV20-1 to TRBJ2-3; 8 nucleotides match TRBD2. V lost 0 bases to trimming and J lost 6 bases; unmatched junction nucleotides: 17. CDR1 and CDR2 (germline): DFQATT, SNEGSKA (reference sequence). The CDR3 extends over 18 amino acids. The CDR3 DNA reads TGCAGTGCTAGAGATCCGGTGGGGCGGGAGGCCCCTCCGGATACGCAGTATTTT. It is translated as CSARDPVGREAPPDTQYF.

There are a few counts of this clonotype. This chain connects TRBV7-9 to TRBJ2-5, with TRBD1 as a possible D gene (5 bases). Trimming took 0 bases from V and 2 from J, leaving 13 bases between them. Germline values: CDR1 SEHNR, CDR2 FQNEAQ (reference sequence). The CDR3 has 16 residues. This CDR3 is CASSLALASGQETQYF. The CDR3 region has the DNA TGTGCCAGCAGCTTAGCACTCGCATCAGGGCAAGAGACCCAGTACTTC.

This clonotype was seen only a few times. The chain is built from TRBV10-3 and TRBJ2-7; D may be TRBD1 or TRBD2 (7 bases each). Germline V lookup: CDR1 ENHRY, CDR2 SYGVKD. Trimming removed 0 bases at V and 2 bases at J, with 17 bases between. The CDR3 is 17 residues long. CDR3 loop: CAISESRRGTVTYEQYF. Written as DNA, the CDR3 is TGTGCCATCAGTGAGTCAAGGCGGGGGACAGTAACCTACGAGCAGTACTTC.

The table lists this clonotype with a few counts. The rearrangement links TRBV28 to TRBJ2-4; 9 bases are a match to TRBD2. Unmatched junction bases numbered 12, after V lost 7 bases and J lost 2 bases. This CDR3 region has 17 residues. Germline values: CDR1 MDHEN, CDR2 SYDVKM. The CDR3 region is CASKNGGRARTKNIQYF. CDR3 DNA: TGTGCCAGCAAAAACGGCGGGAGGGCCCGGACCAAAAACATTCAGTACTTC.

The CDR3 DNA sequence: TGTGCCAGCAGCTTTTGGGGGGTTCCATCCTACGAGCAGTACTTC. Translated: CASSFWGVPSYEQYF. The chain combines TRBV5-6 with TRBJ2-7, with D possibly TRBD2 on 6 matching bases. V gave up 2 bases and J gave up 1 base, with 13 bases separating them. CDR1 is SGHDT, CDR2 YYEEEE, per germline. The CDR3 spans 15 residues.

The CDR3 spells CASSSEGLGGRETQYF. In DNA, the CDR3 is TGCGCCAGCAGCTCCGAAGGACTCGGGGGTAGGGAGACCCAGTACTTC. V usage is TRBV5-1 and J usage is TRBJ2-5, with D possibly TRBD2 on 6 matching bases. Germline loops: CDR1 SGHRS, CDR2 YFSETQ. This CDR3 comprises 16 residues. The V and J ends lost 3 bases and 5 bases respectively, with 20 bases between them.

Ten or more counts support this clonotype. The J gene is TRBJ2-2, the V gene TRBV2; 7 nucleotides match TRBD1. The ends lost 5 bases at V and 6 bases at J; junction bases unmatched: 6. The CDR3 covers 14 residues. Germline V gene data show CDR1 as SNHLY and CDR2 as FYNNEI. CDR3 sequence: CASSLRQGPGELFF. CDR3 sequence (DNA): TGTGCCAGCAGTCTCAGACAGGGCCCCGGGGAGCTGTTTTTT.

The CDR3 is CASSRRDAQETQYF. In DNA, the CDR3 is TGTGCCAGCAGCCGCCGGGACGCCCAAGAGACCCAGTACTTC. V usage is TRBV6-1 and J usage is TRBJ2-5, with D perhaps TRBD1 or TRBD2 (5 bases each). Trimming took 6 bases from V and 1 from J, leaving 12 bases between them. CDR1 is MNHNS and CDR2 is SASEGT in the germline V gene. The CDR3 is made up of 14 amino acids.

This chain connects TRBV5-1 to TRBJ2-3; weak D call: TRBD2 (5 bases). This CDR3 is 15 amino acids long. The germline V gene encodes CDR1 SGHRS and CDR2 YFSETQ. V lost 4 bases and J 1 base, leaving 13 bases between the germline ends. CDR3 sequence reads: CASSRSSPRTDTQYF. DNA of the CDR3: TGCGCCAGCAGCAGATCTAGCCCTCGCACAGATACGCAGTATTTT. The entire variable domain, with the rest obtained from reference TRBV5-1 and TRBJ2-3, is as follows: KAGVTQTPRYLIKTRGQQVTLSCSPISGHRSVSWYQQTPGQGLQFLFEYFSETQRNKGNFPGRFSGRQFSNSRSEMNVSTLELGDSALYLCASSRSSPRTDTQYFGPGTRLTVL.

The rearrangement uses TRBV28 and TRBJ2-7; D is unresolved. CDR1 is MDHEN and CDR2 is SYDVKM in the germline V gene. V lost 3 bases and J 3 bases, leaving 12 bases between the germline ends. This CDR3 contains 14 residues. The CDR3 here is CASSFPPFGYEQYF. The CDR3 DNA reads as TGTGCCAGCAGTTTTCCCCCCTTCGGCTACGAGCAGTACTTC.

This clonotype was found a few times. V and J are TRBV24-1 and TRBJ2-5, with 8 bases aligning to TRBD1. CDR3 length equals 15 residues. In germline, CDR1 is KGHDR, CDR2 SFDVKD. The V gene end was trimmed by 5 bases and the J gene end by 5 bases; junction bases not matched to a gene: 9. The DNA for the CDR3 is TGTGCCACCAGTGCGGCTGGACAGGGTGACGAGACCCAGTACTTC. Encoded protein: CATSAAGQGDETQYF.

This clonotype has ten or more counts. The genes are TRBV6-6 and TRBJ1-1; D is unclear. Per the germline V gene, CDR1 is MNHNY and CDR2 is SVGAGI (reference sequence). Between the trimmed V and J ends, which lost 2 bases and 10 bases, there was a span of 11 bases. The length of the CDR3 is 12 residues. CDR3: CASSYVGALAFF. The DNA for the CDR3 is TGTGCCAGCAGTTACGTCGGCGCCTTAGCTTTCTTT.

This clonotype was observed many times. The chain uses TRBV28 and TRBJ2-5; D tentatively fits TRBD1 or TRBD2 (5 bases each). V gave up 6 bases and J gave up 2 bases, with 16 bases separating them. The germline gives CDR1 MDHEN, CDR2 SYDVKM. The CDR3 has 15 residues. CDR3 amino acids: CASRGRGGGQETQYF. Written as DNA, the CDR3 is TGTGCCAGCAGGGGGCGTGGAGGCGGACAAGAGACCCAGTACTTC.

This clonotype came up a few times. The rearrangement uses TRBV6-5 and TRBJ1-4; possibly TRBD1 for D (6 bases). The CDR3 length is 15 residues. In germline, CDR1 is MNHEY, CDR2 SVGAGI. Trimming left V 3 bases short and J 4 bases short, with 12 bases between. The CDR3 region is CASSYRQAVNEKLFF. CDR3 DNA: TGTGCCAGCAGTTATCGACAGGCAGTTAATGAAAAACTGTTTTTT.

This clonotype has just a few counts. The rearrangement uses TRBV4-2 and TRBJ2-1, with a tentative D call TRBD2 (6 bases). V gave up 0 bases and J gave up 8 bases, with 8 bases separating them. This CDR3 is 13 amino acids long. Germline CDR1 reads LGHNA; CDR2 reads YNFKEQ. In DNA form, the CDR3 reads TGTGCCAGCAGCCAAGAGTGGGACTATGAGCAGTTCTTC. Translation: CASSQEWDYEQFF.

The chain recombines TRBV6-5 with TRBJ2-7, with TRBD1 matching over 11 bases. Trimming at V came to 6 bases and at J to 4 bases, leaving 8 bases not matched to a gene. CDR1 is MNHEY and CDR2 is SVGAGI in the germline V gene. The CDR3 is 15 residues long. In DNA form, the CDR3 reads TGTGCCAGCAGATTAACCGGGACAGGGGGGTACGAGCAGTACTTC. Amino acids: CASRLTGTGGYEQYF.

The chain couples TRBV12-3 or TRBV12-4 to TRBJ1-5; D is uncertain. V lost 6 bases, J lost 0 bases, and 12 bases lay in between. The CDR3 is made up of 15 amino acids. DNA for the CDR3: TGTGCCAGCAGCCTCGGGGTTGATAGCAATCAGCCCCAGCATTTT. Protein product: CASSLGVDSNQPQHF.

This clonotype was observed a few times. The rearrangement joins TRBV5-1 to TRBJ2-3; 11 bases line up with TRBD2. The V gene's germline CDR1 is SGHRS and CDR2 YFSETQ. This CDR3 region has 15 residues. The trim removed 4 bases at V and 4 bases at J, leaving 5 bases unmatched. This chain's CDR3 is CASSRLAGSPDTQYF. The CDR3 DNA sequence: TGCGCCAGCAGCCGACTAGCGGGGAGCCCAGATACGCAGTATTTT.

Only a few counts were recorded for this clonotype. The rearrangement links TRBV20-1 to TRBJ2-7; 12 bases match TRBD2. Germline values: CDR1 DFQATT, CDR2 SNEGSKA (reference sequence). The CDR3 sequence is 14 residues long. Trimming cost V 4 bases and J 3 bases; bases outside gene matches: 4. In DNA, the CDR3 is TGCAGTGCTACAACTAGCGGGAGGCTCTACGAGCAGTACTTC. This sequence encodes CSATTSGRLYEQYF.

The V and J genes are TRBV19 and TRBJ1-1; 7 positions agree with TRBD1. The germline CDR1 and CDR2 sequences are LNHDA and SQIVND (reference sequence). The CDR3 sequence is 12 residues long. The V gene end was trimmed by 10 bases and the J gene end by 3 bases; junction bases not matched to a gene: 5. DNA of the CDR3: TGTGCCACGGGACAGCGGTACACTGAAGCTTTCTTT. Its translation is CATGQRYTEAFF. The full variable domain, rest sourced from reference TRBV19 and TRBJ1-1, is DGGITQSPKYLFRKEGQNVTLSCEQNLNHDAMYWYRQDPGQGLRLIYYSQIVNDFQKGDIAEGYSVSREKKESFPLTVTSAQKNPTAFYLCATGQRYTEAFFGQGTRLTVV.

The CDR3 loop is CASRTAGLSYEQYF. CDR3 bases: TGTGCCAGCAGGACGGCGGGCCTCTCCTACGAGCAGTACTTC. The genes are TRBV28 and TRBJ2-7; D is possibly TRBD2 (5 bases). CDR3 length: 14 amino acids. Trimming shortened V by 6 bases and J by 0 bases, and 12 bases separated the two germline ends. The V gene's germline CDR1 is MDHEN and CDR2 SYDVKM.

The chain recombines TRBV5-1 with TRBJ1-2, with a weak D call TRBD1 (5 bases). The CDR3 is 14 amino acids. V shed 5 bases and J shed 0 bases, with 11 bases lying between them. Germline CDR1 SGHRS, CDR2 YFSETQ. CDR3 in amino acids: CASRASGSNYGYTF. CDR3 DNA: TGCGCCAGCAGAGCCTCAGGGTCTAACTATGGCTACACCTTC.

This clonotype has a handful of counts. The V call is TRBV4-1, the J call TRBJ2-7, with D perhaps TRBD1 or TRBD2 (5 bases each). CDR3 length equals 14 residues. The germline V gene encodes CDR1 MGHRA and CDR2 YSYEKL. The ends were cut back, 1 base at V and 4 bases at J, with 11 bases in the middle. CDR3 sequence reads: CASSQGWGTYEQYF. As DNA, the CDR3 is TGCGCCAGCAGCCAAGGTTGGGGGACGTACGAGCAGTACTTC.

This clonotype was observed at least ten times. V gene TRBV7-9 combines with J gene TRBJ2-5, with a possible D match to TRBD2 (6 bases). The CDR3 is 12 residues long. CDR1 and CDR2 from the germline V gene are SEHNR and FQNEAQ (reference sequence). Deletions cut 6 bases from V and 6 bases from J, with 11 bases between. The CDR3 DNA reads TGTGCCAGCAGTCGGGACTCCAAGACCCAGTACTTC. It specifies CASSRDSKTQYF.

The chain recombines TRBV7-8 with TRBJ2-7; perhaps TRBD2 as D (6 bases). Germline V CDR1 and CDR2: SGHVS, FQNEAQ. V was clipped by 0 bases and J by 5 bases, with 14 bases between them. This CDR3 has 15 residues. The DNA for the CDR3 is TGTGCCAGCAGCTTAGCGGGGGGAATAGACGACGAGCAGTACTTC. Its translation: CASSLAGGIDDEQYF.

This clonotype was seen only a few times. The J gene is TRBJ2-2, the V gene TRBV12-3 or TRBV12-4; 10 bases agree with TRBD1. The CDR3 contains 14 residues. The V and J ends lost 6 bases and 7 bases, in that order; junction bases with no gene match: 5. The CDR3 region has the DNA TGTGCCAGCAGCGGACAGGGGGTCGTCGGGGAGCTGTTTTTT. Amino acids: CASSGQGVVGELFF.

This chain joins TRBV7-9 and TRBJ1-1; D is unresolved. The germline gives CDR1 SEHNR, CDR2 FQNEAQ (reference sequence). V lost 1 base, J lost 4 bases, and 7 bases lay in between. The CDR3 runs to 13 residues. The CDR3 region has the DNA TGTGCCAGCAGCTTAGATCAGATCACTGAAGCTTTCTTT. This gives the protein CASSLDQITEAFF. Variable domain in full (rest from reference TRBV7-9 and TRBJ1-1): DTGVSQNPRHKITKRGQNVTFRCDPISEHNRLYWYRQTLGQGPEFLTYFQNEAQLEKSRLLSDRFSAERPKGSFSTLEIQRTEQGDSAMYLCASSLDQITEAFFGQGTRLTVV.